This TCR beta chain is from a study of cytomegalovirus exposure and HLA in healthy donors. On the study more broadly: The roughly 110 validation repertoires were produced on the same platform as the roughly 690 repertoires of the first cohort. This was reported in a later analysis.

Only in-frame clones appear in the TCRdb table, and some are missing; sequencing was by immunoSEQ multiplex PCR. Of around 300,000 clones in the sample, 80% to 90% were seen once. Notes on this clone: Its matching antigen is unknown.

The donors were part of the approximately 120-subject validation cohort, which stood apart from the roughly 670-subject first cohort. The CDR3 is made up of 17 amino acids. Germline CDR1 is SGHRS and CDR2 is YFSETQ. V lost 4 bases, J lost 0 bases, and 7 bases stayed unmatched. Whole-study results and caveats: Published work reported that the classifier diagnosed cytomegalovirus status with high specificity and sensitivity. Rarity characterized most TCR sequences, yet some public TCRs appeared in many donors.

The specimen sequenced was PBMCs. This receptor was obtained from a woman aged 18 to 35 in good health and CMV-seronegative. The V gene is TRBV5-1, the J gene TRBJ1-3; 10 bases align to TRBD1. The CDR3 DNA reads as TGCGCCAGCAGCCGGGACAGGGGCAAGAGCTCTGGAAACACCATATATTTT. Its translation: CASSRDRGKSSGNTIYF. The full variable domain, its missing parts supplied by reference TRBV5-1 and TRBJ1-3, is KAGVTQTPRYLIKTRGQQVTLSCSPISGHRSVSWYQQTPGQGLQFLFEYFSETQRNKGNFPGRFSGRQFSNSRSEMNVSTLELGDSALYLCASSRDRGKSSGNTIYFGEGSWLTVV.